What follows is one T cell receptor (beta chain) and its context. Its antigen is not known. In patients chosen for sequencing, flow cytometry had shown CD8+CD57+ cell expansion. Severe acquired aplastic anemia affected all patients. Genomic DNA acted as the template from which TCR beta VDJ combination and CDR3 sequence profiling were carried out. TCRdb processed the reads anew with MiXCR; each CDR3 protein has one entry. Among 200,000 to 300,000 distinct CDR3 sequences, around 82% were seen once, and the ten largest hold about 41%. These data are taken from a study of CD8+CD57+ T cells in acquired aplastic anemia. Findings of the study overall: Comparison of patients with controls identified almost 30 shared CD8+ CDR3 sequences.

The sequence was collected from a human donor with aplastic anemia. The sample was sorted CD4+, CD8+, or CD8+CD57+ T cells (not recorded which) from PBMCs.

The CDR3 loop reads CASSVGGFGGEQYF. The CDR3 coding sequence is TGTGCCAGCAGCGTAGGGGGCTTTGGGGGAGAGCAGTACTTC. This chain joins TRBV9 and TRBJ2-7; D is possibly TRBD1 or TRBD2 (5 bases each). The CDR3 has 14 amino acids. V lost 0 bases, J lost 7 bases, and 14 bases lay in between. Germline CDR1 SGDLS, CDR2 YYNGEE.